This TCR beta chain was retrieved from a study of control samples from healthy donors and cancer patients. CDR1 is PRHDT and CDR2 is FYEKMQ in the germline V gene (reference sequence). V dropped 1 base and J dropped 8; count of bases not matched to a gene: 8. The CDR3 totals 16 residues. Here immunoSEQ multiplex PCR was the method, and the copy in TCRdb shows in-frame clones only, minus some. The table has about 98,000 clones, around 80% seen once. The V gene is TRBV13, the J gene TRBJ2-1; 10 nucleotides align to TRBD1. The clonotype originates from a man in his sixties in good health. What was sequenced was blood. In nucleotides, the CDR3 is TGTGCCAGCAGCTTAGTGGGGACAGGGGAACAAGATGAGCAGTTCTTC. Translating gives CASSLVGTGEQDEQFF.